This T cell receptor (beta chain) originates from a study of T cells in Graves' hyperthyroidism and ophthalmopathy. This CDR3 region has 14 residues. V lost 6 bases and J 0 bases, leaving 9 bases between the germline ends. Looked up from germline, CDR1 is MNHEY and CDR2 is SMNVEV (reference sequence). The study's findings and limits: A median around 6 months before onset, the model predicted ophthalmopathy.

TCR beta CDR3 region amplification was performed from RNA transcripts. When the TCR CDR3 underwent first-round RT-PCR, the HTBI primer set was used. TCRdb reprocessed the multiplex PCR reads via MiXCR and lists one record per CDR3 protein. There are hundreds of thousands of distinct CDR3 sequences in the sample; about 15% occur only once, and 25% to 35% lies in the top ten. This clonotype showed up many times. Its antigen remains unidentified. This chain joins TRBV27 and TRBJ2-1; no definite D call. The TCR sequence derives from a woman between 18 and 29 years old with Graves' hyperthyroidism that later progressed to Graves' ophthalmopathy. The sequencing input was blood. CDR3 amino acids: CASRALSSYNEQFF. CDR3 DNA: TGTGCCAGCAGGGCGTTGAGCTCCTACAATGAGCAGTTCTTC.